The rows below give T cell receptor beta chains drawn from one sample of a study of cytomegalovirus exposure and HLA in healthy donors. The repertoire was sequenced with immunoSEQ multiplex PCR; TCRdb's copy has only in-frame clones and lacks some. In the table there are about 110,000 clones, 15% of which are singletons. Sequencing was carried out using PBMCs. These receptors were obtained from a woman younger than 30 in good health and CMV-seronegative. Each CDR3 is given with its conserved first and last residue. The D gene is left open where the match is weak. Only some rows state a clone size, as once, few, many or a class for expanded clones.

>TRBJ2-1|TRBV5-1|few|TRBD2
TGCGCCAGCAGCCTGGGACTAGCGCGCGGTGAGCAGTTCTTC
CASSLGLARGEQFF
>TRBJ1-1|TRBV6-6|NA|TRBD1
TGTGCCAGCAGTTACCCCCCAGGGGGCACTGAAGCTTTCTTT
CASSYPPGGTEAFF
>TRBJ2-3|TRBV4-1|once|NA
TGCGCCAGCAGCCAAGACATGGCCACAGATACGCAGTATTTT
CASSQDMATDTQYF
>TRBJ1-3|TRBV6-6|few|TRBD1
TGTGCCAGCAGAGACAGGGACAATGAGGACACCATATATTTT
CASRDRDNEDTIYF
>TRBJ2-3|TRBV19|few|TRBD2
TGTGCCAGTGGGACTAGCGGTAGCACAGATACGCAGTATTTT
CASGTSGSTDTQYF
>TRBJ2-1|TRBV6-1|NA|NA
TGTGCCAGCCCCCCAAATGAGGGTCTGAGCAATGAGCAGTTCTTC
CASPPNEGLSNEQFF
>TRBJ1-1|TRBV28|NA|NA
TGTGCCAGCAGTCCCCGGGGTGGCACTGAAGCTTTCTTT
CASSPRGGTEAFF
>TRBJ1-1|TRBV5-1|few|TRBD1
TGCGCCAGCAGCTCGCAGACAGGGGGCACTGAAGCTTTCTTT
CASSSQTGGTEAFF
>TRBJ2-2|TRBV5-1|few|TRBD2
TGCGCCAGCAGCTTGGTAGCGGGAGCGAGCACCGGGGAGCTGTTTTTT
CASSLVAGASTGELFF
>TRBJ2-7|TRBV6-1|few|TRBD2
TGTGCCAGCAGACAAGCTACTAGCGGCACCTACGAGCAGTACTTC
CASRQATSGTYEQYF
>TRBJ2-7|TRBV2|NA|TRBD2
TGTGCCAGCAGTGAGGGGACTAGCGGGAGCTACGTCGCCTACGAGCAGTACTTC
CASSEGTSGSYVAYEQYF
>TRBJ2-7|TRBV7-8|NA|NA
TGTGCCAGCAGCAGGTACCGGGACACGTCCTACGAGCAGTACTTC
CASSRYRDTSYEQYF
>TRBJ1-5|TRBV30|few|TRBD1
TGTGCCTGCCAACAGGGGCAGCAGCCCCAGCATTTT
CACQQGQQPQHF
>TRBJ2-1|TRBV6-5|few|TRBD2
TGTGCCAGCACGCGACTAGCGGGAGTGAGCGCGCAGTTCTTC
CASTRLAGVSAQFF
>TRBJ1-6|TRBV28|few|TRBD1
TGTGCCAGCAGTTTATCCGGGACAGGGAGGAATTCACCCCTCCACTTT
CASSLSGTGRNSPLHF